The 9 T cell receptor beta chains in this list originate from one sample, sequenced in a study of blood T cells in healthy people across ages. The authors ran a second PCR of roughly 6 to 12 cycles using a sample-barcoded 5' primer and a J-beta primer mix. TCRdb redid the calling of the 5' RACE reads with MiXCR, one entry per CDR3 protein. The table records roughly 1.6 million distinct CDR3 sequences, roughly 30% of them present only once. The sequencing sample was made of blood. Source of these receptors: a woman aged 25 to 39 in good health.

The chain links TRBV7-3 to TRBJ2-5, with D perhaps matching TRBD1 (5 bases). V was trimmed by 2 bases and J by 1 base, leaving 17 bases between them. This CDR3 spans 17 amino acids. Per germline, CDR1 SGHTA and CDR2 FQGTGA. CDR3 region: CASSLGPLITGQETQYF. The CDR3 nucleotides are TGTGCCAGCAGCTTAGGCCCTCTCATCACAGGCCAAGAGACCCAGTACTTC.

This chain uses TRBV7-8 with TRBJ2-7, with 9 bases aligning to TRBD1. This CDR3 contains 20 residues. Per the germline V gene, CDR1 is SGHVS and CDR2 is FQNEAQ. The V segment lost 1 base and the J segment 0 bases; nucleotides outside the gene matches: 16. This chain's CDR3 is CASSLVGRVSYRGPSYEQYF. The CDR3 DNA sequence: TGTGCCAGCAGCTTAGTTGGTAGGGTCAGTTACAGGGGGCCCTCCTACGAGCAGTACTTC.

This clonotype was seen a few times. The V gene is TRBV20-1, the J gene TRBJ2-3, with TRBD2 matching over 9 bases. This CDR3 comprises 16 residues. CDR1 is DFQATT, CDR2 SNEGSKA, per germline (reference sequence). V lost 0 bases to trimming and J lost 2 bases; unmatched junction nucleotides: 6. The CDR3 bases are TGCAGTGCTAGAGATCAAGCGGGAGGCTACACAGATACGCAGTATTTT. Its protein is CSARDQAGGYTDTQYF.

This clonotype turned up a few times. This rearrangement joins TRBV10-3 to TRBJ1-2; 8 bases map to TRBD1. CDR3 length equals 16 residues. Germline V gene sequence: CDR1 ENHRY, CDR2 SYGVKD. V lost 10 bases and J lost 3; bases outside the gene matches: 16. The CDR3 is CATNEQGARGYYGYTF. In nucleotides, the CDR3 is TGTGCCACCAATGAGCAGGGGGCTCGGGGCTACTATGGCTACACCTTC.

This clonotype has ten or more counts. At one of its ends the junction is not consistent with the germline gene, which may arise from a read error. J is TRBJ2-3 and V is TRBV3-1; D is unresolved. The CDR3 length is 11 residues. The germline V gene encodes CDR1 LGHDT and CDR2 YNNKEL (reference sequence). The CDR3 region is CASSQRDTQYF. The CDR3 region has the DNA TGCGCCAGCAGCCAGAGAGATACGCAGTATTTT.

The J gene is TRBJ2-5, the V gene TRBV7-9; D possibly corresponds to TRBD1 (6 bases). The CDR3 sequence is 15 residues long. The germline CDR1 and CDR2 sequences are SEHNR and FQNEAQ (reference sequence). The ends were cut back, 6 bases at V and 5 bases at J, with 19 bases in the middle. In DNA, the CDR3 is TGTGCCAGCAGTGACGGTGAACAGGGAAGGGAGACCCAGTACTTC. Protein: CASSDGEQGRETQYF.

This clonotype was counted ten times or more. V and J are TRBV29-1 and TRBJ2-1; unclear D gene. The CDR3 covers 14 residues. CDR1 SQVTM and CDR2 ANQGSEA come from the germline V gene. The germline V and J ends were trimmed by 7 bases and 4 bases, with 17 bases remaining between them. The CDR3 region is CSGRPASLYNEQFF. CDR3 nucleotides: TGCAGCGGGCGCCCGGCTAGTCTGTACAATGAGCAGTTCTTC.

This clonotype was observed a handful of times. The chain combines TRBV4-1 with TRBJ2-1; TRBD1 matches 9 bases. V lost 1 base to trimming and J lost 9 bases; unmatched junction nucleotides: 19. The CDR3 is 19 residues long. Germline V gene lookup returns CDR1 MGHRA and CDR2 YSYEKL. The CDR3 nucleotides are TGCGCCAGCAGCCAAGCCCCCTTCCCGGGACAGGGTTTAGCAGGTGAGCAGTTCTTC. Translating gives CASSQAPFPGQGLAGEQFF.

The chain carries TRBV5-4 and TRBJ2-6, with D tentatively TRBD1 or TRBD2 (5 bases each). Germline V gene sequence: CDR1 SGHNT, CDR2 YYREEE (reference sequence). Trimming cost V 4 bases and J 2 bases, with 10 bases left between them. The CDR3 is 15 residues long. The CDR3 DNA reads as TGTGCCAGCAGCGCTTCGGGGCCTGGGGCCAACGTCCTGACTTTC. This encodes CASSASGPGANVLTF.